The rows below give T cell receptor beta chains drawn from one sample of a study of CD8+ T cells in alopecia areata. Repertoires were generated with immunoSEQ multiplex PCR, while TCRdb's copy carries only in-frame clones and drops some. The data hold about 140,000 clones, with 55% observed a single time. Sequences were obtained from CD4+ T cells sorted from blood. All receptors derive from a human donor in good health. Each CDR3 is given with its conserved first and last residue. The D gene is left open where the match is weak. Rows may omit the clone size; those that give it use once, few, many or a size class.

length | J | V | size | D | CDR3
16 | TRBJ2-1 | TRBV7-2 | NA | TRBD1 | CASSRQGAGRGNEQFF
12 | TRBJ1-2 | TRBV30 | NA | NA | CAWSPNSGGYTF
14 | TRBJ2-5 | TRBV6-5 | NA | TRBD1 | CASRRDRGQETQYF
15 | TRBJ2-1 | TRBV9 | once | NA | CASSVDDLAYNEQFF
13 | TRBJ2-7 | TRBV6-5 | NA | NA | CASSGQNAYEQYF
14 | TRBJ2-7 | TRBV11-1 | NA | NA | CASSPWGVLGEQYF
15 | TRBJ1-1 | TRBV5-6 | NA | NA | CASSLGDLKGVGAFF
15 | TRBJ2-4 | TRBV28 | few | NA | CASKSQGYAKNIQYF
15 | TRBJ1-5 | TRBV2 | NA | NA | CASSGGMFSNQPQHF
15 | TRBJ2-7 | TRBV10-1 | few | NA | CASSEGLAGPYEQYF
14 | TRBJ2-7 | TRBV28 | NA | TRBD1 | CASSLRDRGYEQYF
15 | TRBJ2-2 | TRBV5-1 | few | TRBD2 | CASSTSGSSTGELFF
15 | TRBJ2-6 | TRBV6-5 | NA | NA | CASSYGETGANVLTF
13 | TRBJ2-5 | TRBV6-5 | NA | TRBD2 | CASWEGGSHVGYF
11 | TRBJ2-1 | TRBV30 | once | NA | CAWSVRNEQFF
13 | TRBJ1-2 | TRBV11-2 | NA | NA | CASSSLRGHGYTF
13 | TRBJ1-5 | TRBV23-1 | few | NA | CASTQSGNQPQHF
15 | TRBJ2-7 | TRBV11-2 | NA | NA | CASSSPRDKAYEQYF
14 | TRBJ1-5 | TRBV10-3 | NA | NA | CAIRDPGSNQPQHF
15 | TRBJ1-3 | TRBV29-1 | NA | NA | CSVVLGAGSGNTIYF